This passage covers 16 T cell receptor beta chains from one sample sequenced in a study of blood T cells in healthy people across ages. Then a second PCR, running about 6 to 12 cycles, was carried out with a sample-barcoded 5' primer and a J-beta primer mix. TCRdb redid the calling of the 5' RACE reads with MiXCR, one entry per CDR3 protein. Altogether roughly 1.5 million distinct CDR3 sequences are present, around 40% being singletons, with the ten largest covering over 3.5%. The sequencing sample was made of blood. These receptors were collected from a woman under 30 in good health.

This clonotype showed up just a few times. The chain recombines TRBV2 with TRBJ2-1, with 9 bases matching TRBD2. Germline CDR1 SNHLY, CDR2 FYNNEI. The trim removed 10 bases at V and 4 bases at J, leaving 11 bases unmatched. The CDR3 has 15 residues. This CDR3 reads CAITQAGGSYNEQFF. The CDR3 DNA reads TGTGCCATAACCCAAGCGGGAGGTAGTTACAATGAGCAGTTCTTC.

The chain combines TRBV9 with TRBJ2-1; 10 nucleotides align to TRBD2. The CDR3 consists of 18 residues. With V trimmed by 2 bases and J by 4 bases, 12 bases remained unmatched. Per the germline V gene, CDR1 is SGDLS and CDR2 is YYNGEE. Here the CDR3 DNA reads TGTGCCAGCAGCGTTTTAGCGGGGGGCTCGAGAAAATACAATGAGCAGTTCTTC. This translates into CASSVLAGGSRKYNEQFF.

In its sample, this clonotype was seen a few times. The V gene is TRBV10-3, the J gene TRBJ2-7; 8 bases are shared with TRBD1. V lost 4 bases, J lost 4 bases, and 6 bases stayed unmatched. CDR1 is ENHRY, CDR2 SYGVKD, per germline. This CDR3 is built from 14 residues. The CDR3 DNA reads as TGTGCCATCAGTGGGGGACAGGAGGAATACGAGCAGTACTTC. It is translated as CAISGGQEEYEQYF.

The V call is TRBV12-3 or TRBV12-4, the J call TRBJ1-4; D might be TRBD1 (5 bases). The CDR3 covers 14 residues. Trimming pared 6 bases from V and 7 bases from J, leaving 15 bases between. CDR3 bases: TGTGCCAGCAGCTCCCCCGGGGCGGGTGAAAAACTGTTTTTT. Its translation: CASSSPGAGEKLFF.

As concerns this clonotype: One end of the junction fails to match germline, which may point to a read error. The chain joins TRBV20-1 to TRBJ1-1; no firm D call. The CDR3 has 13 residues. The germline V gene has CDR1 DFQATT and CDR2 SNEGSKA (reference sequence). The CDR3: CSASGMIETETFF. The DNA of the CDR3 is TGCAGTGCATCTGGGATGATAGAGACTGAAACTTTCTTT.

The J gene is TRBJ1-2, the V gene TRBV29-1; 10 nucleotides line up with TRBD1. The germline gives CDR1 SQVTM, CDR2 ANQGSEA. This CDR3 contains 13 residues. Unmatched junction bases numbered 13, after V lost 6 bases and J lost 12 bases. CDR3 sequence reads: CSVEGGQGTLDTF. In DNA form, the CDR3 reads TGCAGCGTCGAGGGGGGACAGGGGACTCTTGACACCTTC.

CDR3 sequence reads: CSAAYLYEQYF. The CDR3 nucleotides are TGCAGTGCAGCCTATTTGTACGAGCAGTACTTC. The chain recombines TRBV20-1 with TRBJ2-7; no definite D call. CDR1 DFQATT and CDR2 SNEGSKA come from the germline V gene (reference sequence). The CDR3 contains 11 residues. V dropped 6 bases and J dropped 4 bases, with 10 bases sitting between them.

There are a few counts of this clonotype. The V gene is TRBV9, the J gene TRBJ2-7, with 8 positions matching TRBD1. CDR3 size: 15 residues. Germline values: CDR1 SGDLS, CDR2 YYNGEE. After removal of 1 base from V and 5 bases from J, the junction contained 8 bases not matched to a gene. CDR3 bases: TGTGCCAGCAGCGTAAGTGGGACAGGAATAAACGAGCAGTACTTC. This translates into CASSVSGTGINEQYF.

This clonotype was seen a few times. The rearrangement joins TRBV2 to TRBJ1-1; D might be TRBD1 (5 bases). The CDR3 extends over 11 amino acids. Per the germline V gene, CDR1 is SNHLY and CDR2 is FYNNEI. The chain's CDR3 is CAGALNTEAFF. The DNA for the CDR3 is TGTGCTGGGGCATTGAACACTGAAGCTTTCTTT.

V and J are TRBV20-1 and TRBJ2-5; D is undetermined. The CDR3 length is 13 residues. Germline CDR1 reads DFQATT; CDR2 reads SNEGSKA (reference sequence). V lost 3 bases and J lost 0, with 8 bases in between. The CDR3 sequence: CSASGQDQETQYF. As DNA, the CDR3 is TGCAGTGCTAGCGGGCAGGACCAAGAGACCCAGTACTTC.

The DNA of the CDR3 is TGTGCCACCAGATCTGGGACAACTGGAAACACTGAAGCTTTCTTT. It yields the protein CATRSGTTGNTEAFF. The V and J genes are TRBV24-1 and TRBJ1-1, with D maybe TRBD1 (6 bases). Per the germline V gene, CDR1 is KGHDR and CDR2 is SFDVKD. There are 15 residues in the CDR3. Trimming removed 7 bases from V and 2 bases from J, with 16 bases in between.

A few counts support this clonotype. The chain links TRBV24-1 to TRBJ2-3; perhaps TRBD1 as D (8 bases). V was trimmed by 2 bases and J by 3 bases, leaving 14 bases between them. Germline assignment: CDR1 KGHDR and CDR2 SFDVKD. CDR3 length equals 16 residues. DNA of the CDR3: TGTGCCACCAGTGATTACAGGGGGGGTGAAACAGATACGCAGTATTTT. Amino acids: CATSDYRGGETDTQYF.

This clonotype was seen more than once but under ten times. The V and J genes are TRBV5-6 and TRBJ2-1; unclear D gene. The end of the DNA aligns better with TRBJ2-7, so the J call may be wrong. The CDR3 length is 13 residues. The V gene's germline CDR1 is SGHDT and CDR2 YYEEEE. CDR3 coding DNA: TGTGCCAGCAGCGTCCGGGCCCACAATGAGCAGTACTTC. Amino acid sequence: CASSVRAHNEQYF.

The rearrangement joins TRBV20-1 to TRBJ2-5; possibly TRBD1 for D (6 bases). The tail of the sequence fits TRBJ2-7 better, so the J call may be wrong. Germline V gene data show CDR1 as DFQATT and CDR2 as SNEGSKA (reference sequence). There are 15 residues in the CDR3. CDR3 DNA: TGCAGTGCTAGTCAAAGTGGGGGCAGCCGCTGCGAGCAGTACTTC. It yields the protein CSASQSGGSRCEQYF.

The chain carries TRBV14 and TRBJ2-1; 7 bases line up with TRBD1. The CDR3 has 13 residues. Germline V CDR1 and CDR2: SGHDN, FVKESK. After removal of 1 base from V and 15 bases from J, the junction contained 9 bases not matched to a gene. The chain's CDR3 is CASSQVDREPPFF. In DNA form, the CDR3 reads TGTGCCAGCAGCCAAGTCGACAGGGAACCCCCGTTCTTC.

The chain carries TRBV27 and TRBJ2-2, with D perhaps matching TRBD2 (5 bases). Germline V gene lookup returns CDR1 MNHEY and CDR2 SMNVEV (reference sequence). V was trimmed by 5 bases and J by 5 bases, leaving 15 bases between them. The CDR3 has 15 amino acids. The CDR3 coding sequence is TGTGCCAGCAGTACGCACAGCGGTCGAACCGGGGAGCTGTTTTTT. Translating gives CASSTHSGRTGELFF.